The sequence of this TCR beta chain was determined in a study of regulatory T cells in long-lasting Graves disease. Only one count was recorded for this clonotype. Its cognate antigen is unknown. Study-wide results and limits: With persistent disease, TRBV28, TRBJ1-2 and TRBJ2-5 were the favored segments. Comparison showed that persistent patients shared more public clonotypes (about 3,000) than new patients (approximately 870).

Time point denoted: persistent/refractory GD, antithyroid drugs over 5 years with positive TRAb. The TCR library used RNA extracted from PBMCs. In this cohort, patients came from an endocrinology department located in Xi'an, China. Germline V CDR1 and CDR2: SEHNR, FQNEAQ (reference sequence). The CDR3 is made up of 10 amino acids. Assembly of TCR beta libraries relied on iRepertoire HTBI primers together with Arm-PCR of CDR3 regions. TCRdb used MiXCR to reprocess the multiplex PCR reads, holding one entry per CDR3 protein. This sample has around 510,000 distinct CDR3 sequences, with around 20% found just once.

This sample comprised peripheral blood mononuclear cells (PBMCs), obtained when the disease was refractory, from a patient treated with antithyroid drugs. This clonotype was sampled from a female donor with Graves disease. The chain joins TRBV7-9 to TRBJ1-2; D gene unclear. In nucleotides, the CDR3 is TGTGCTCTGGGATCCTATGGCTACACCTTC. Translation gives CALGSYGYTF.